The sequence of this TCR beta chain was determined in a study of blood T cell repertoires in COVID-19. As for the study in general: The United States, Italy and Spain provided the acute and convalescent COVID-19 samples.

Only in-frame clones appear in the TCRdb table, and some are missing; sequencing was by immunoSEQ multiplex PCR. The sample has about 170,000 clones; about 85% are singletons. It was during active infection that Seattle patients were enrolled and then longitudinally followed. Trimming pared 2 bases from V and 8 bases from J, leaving 15 bases between. The CDR3 is 13 amino acids. Germline lookup yields CDR1 GTSNPN and CDR2 SVGIG (reference sequence). The clonotype comes from a woman in her sixties or seventies with COVID-19, enrolled during active disease. The sequencing sample was made of peripheral blood. The chain carries TRBV30 and TRBJ1-2; D may be TRBD1 (5 bases). The CDR3 loop reads CAWSKGRVRGYTF. CDR3 nucleotides: TGTGCCTGGAGTAAAGGCAGGGTAAGGGGCTACACCTTC.